This TCR beta chain stems from a study of blood T cell repertoires in COVID-19. Study in general: The cDNA or gDNA used as material had been derived from T cells, B-cell-depleted T cells, or PBMCs.

This clone was seen more than once but under ten times. There are 14 residues in the CDR3. Trimming cost V 8 bases and J 0 bases; bases outside gene matches: 4. From germline, CDR1 is SQVTM and CDR2 ANQGSEA. Participant-given clinical history determined each cohort assignment. Recovery meant two consecutive negative NP/OP PCR tests, professional clearance, or resolved symptoms. In the original analysis: Estimation of nucleated cell counts relied on the amplification of reference gene primers. Generated by immunoSEQ multiplex PCR, the TCRdb table keeps only in-frame clones and is missing some. The V and J calls and clone size are taken from that table; D and trimming were inferred from the DNA. The sample lists around 300,000 clones, 80% to 90% occurring once.

The chain carries TRBV29-1 and TRBJ2-3; 11 positions agree with TRBD2. The sequenced sample consisted of PBMCs or T cells enriched from blood (not recorded which). The TCR was taken from a woman in her late teens or twenties who had recovered from COVID-19. The CDR3 loop reads CSMTSGASTDTQYF. CDR3 nucleotide sequence: TGCAGCATGACTAGCGGGGCTAGCACAGATACGCAGTATTTT.